A selection of T cell receptor beta chains follows, all from one sample in a study of T cells in Graves' hyperthyroidism and ophthalmopathy. TCRdb fed the multiplex PCR reads into MiXCR, producing one record per CDR3 protein. The repertoire holds fewer than 550,000 distinct CDR3 sequences, with roughly 14% as singletons. The source material was blood. These receptors were taken from a woman between 18 and 30 years old with Graves' hyperthyroidism. CDR3s leave out the opening cysteine and the closing phenylalanine or tryptophan.

cdr3_length | v_call | cdr3_aa
14 | TRBV6-5 | ASSYSSGSATIGYT
14 | TRBV11-2 | ASSLEGGRGHQPQH
12 | TRBV7-9 | ASSLEVSTDTQY
16 | TRBV7-2 | ASSLGSRGLKITDTQY
12 | TRBV9 | ASSVHPLATEAF
13 | TRBV6-4 | ASSSTGAQPYGYT
9 | TRBV6-1 | ASSTGLRGF
13 | TRBV4-1 | ASSLGRAGYNEQF
10 | TRBV19 | ASSHLQETQY
12 | TRBV7-8 | ASSSKKGSDTQY
12 | TRBV25-1 | ASSEYYRGYEQY
13 | TRBV27 | ASSSTGTGPTEAF
11 | TRBV4-1 | ASSQELSNTIY
11 | TRBV20-1 | SARRESTDTQY
13 | TRBV7-4 | ASSLGTGVVDTQY
12 | TRBV12-3/TRBV12-4 | ASSFWGGTDTQY
12 | TRBV6-6 | ASSYRQMNTEAF
15 | TRBV28 | ASSLLGGRTHYNEQF
12 | TRBV6-1 | ASRLGGSSNEQF
12 | TRBV3-1 | ASSPLRRSYEQY
14 | TRBV7-2 | ASSFFVSNLGTEAF
13 | TRBV7-3 | ASSLNGGALDEQF
14 | TRBV10-3 | AISESTGVDTGELF
13 | TRBV5-1 | ASSLAGQITGELF
13 | TRBV24-1 | ATSDLRGSKETQY
11 | TRBV2 | ASSERTGIEQY
13 | TRBV7-6 | ASKRLAGRTDTQY
15 | TRBV11-1 | ASSPGPGLARDNEQF
13 | TRBV20-1 | SARGALAGSNEQF
14 | TRBV19 | ASSIAIDREVSPLH
14 | TRBV12-5 | ASGLALPGSDTEAF
15 | TRBV20-1 | SALLIKQGSVNQPQH
15 | TRBV7-3 | ASSRYGDRVDIYEQY
13 | TRBV29-1 | SPPQGGQGYNEQF
12 | TRBV4-1 | ASSQVAGGDGQY
14 | TRBV3-1 | ASSPSDRGTNEKLF
11 | TRBV19 | ASSMVAGYEQY
11 | TRBV7-2 | ASSHTTSQTQY
12 | TRBV19 | ASNPGNMRQPQH
11 | TRBV6-1 | ASRGGGGYGYT
14 | TRBV20-1 | SAERSAGVPTGELF
12 | TRBV7-8 | ASTATGTSTEAF
10 | TRBV29-1 | SVSSDSYEQY
11 | TRBV4-2 | ASSQVDPNEQF
15 | TRBV4-2 | ASSQDAFGTDSYEQY